This TCR beta chain was found in a study of beta chain features in type 1 diabetes. The entirety of the isolated RNA underwent reverse transcription, so expressed TCRB transcripts were sequenced. Assay used: immunoSEQ multiplex PCR; TCRdb lists only in-frame clones, some missing. The data contain about 40,000 clones, 64% of them singletons. Worth noting for this clone: The antigen remains unidentified.

General observations from the study: Within each of all four CD4+ subsets, Type 1 diabetes patients had TCRB CDR3s that were moderately but significantly shorter. A greater similarity of naive, central memory and Treg TCRB repertoires was seen among patients than among healthy donors. Diminished insertions and augmented deletions at VDJ junctions characterized type 1 diabetes patients.

The germline gives CDR1 MNHNY, CDR2 SVGAGI (reference sequence). There are 13 residues in the CDR3. V was clipped by 6 bases and J by 1 base, with 9 bases between them. What was sequenced was Tregs from blood. The receptor's source is a young woman in good health. The chain combines TRBV6-6 with TRBJ1-1; a weak D match, TRBD1 (6 bases). This chain's CDR3 is CASRETGNTEAFF. CDR3 coding DNA: TGTGCCAGCAGGGAGACAGGGAACACTGAAGCTTTCTTT.